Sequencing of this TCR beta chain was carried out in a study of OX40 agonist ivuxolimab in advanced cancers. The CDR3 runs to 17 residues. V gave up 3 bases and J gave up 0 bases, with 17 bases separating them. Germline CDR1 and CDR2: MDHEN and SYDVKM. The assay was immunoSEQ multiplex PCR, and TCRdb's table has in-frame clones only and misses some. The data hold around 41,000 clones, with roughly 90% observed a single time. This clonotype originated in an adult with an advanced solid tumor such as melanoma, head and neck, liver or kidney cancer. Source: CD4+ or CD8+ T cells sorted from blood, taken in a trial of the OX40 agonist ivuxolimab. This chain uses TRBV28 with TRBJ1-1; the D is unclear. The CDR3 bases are TGTGCCAGCAGTTTCCCGCAGCATAATAGGATGAACACTGAAGCTTTCTTT. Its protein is CASSFPQHNRMNTEAFF.